This T cell receptor (beta chain) was obtained from a study of T cell repertoires in cytomegalovirus infection. As for the study in general: Public TCR beta signature analysis indicated the presence of both CMV infection and matching HLA type.

V lost 2 bases, J lost 4 bases, and 8 bases stayed unmatched. CDR1 is GTSNPN, CDR2 SVGIG, per germline (reference sequence). The CDR3 length is 15 residues. TCRdb fed the reads into MiXCR, producing one record per CDR3 protein. The table records 550,000 to 850,000 distinct CDR3 sequences, roughly 30% of them present only once. This clonotype was counted only a few times. The antigen is unknown. The clonotype comes from a human donor in good health (CMV status not recorded). Some clones in this sample may be carry-over from other donors' samples. Sequencing used cultured PBMCs, obtained from culture after CMV antigen stimulation. The chain has TRBV30 and TRBJ2-1; 7 nucleotides line up with TRBD1. The CDR3 nucleotides are TGTGCCTGGAGTTCCGGGACAGAGCCTTACAATGAGCAGTTCTTC. Translating gives CAWSSGTEPYNEQFF.